What follows describes a single TCR beta chain. This receptor's antigen is unknown. Base qualities are not at hand, and no much larger clone is one base apart. Other DNA sequences in the same sample also yield this CDR3. This record belongs to a study of blood T cell repertoires in COVID-19 (TCRdb year 2020). Regarding the study in general: Samples from collaborators originated in the United States, Italy and Spain and spanned both the acute and convalescent phases of COVID-19. The material from the prospective study consisted of cDNA or gDNA derived from T cells, B-cell-depleted T cells, or PBMCs. Deeply sampled blood TCRbeta repertoires from subjects exposed to, actively infected with, or recovered from COVID-19 were included in the dataset. The repertoires were released in a freely available public database intended as a resource for research on the immune response to SARS-CoV-2. Samples came from the ongoing ImmuneRACE study (first 160 participants) plus 1,254 subjects from 6 global collaborators. Nearly every sample came with metadata listing a de-identified subject ID, COVID-19 status, age in years and sex. HLA class I and class II types, where available, came from metadata supplied by the sample provider rather than from assay-based typing. General findings and caveats noted by the study authors: Clinical and demographic metadata were provided uncurated, with the amount varying by source and participant.

Here V drops 6 bases and J drops 2 bases, and the junction holds 1 base not matched to any gene. According to the germline V gene, CDR1 reads SNHLY and CDR2 reads FYNNEI. There are 14 amino acids in the CDR3, from cysteine to phenylalanine inclusive. Only CDR3 DNA remains: 42 bases, in frame from the first base. Collaborating institutions collected whole blood in K2EDTA tubes following their own protocols. For TCRbeta analysis, collaborators shipped samples as frozen whole blood, isolated PBMCs, or DNA extracted from either of those sample types. TCRbeta CDR3 regions were amplified from genomic DNA by means of the immunoSEQ Assay, a bias-controlled multiplex PCR. As for how the authors treated the data: The number of nucleated cells in each sample was estimated by amplification of reference gene primers within the assay. To quantify the absolute abundance of each unique TCRbeta CDR3 rearrangement, sequence reads were collapsed and filtered. Productive Simpson clonality was computed per sample as the square root of Simpson's diversity index over productive rearrangements. TCRdb took this table from immuneACCESS and kept in-frame rearrangements with V and J called. Such tables lack part of the clones; where checked against another copy, unresolved V genes explain under half of the gap, and the rest is unexplained. Clone size and V and J calls were adopted from that table, with D and trimming inferred from the DNA. The sample includes fewer than 350,000 clones, with roughly 87% observed a single time. Jointly, the top ten make up 9.4% of the sample.

The clonotype comes from a man between 18 and 35 years old with active or convalescent COVID-19. The rearranged chain carries TRBV2 and TRBJ2-7; 13 nucleotides in the junction match TRBD2. Sequencing was carried out using peripheral blood. The CDR3 region: CASRGLAGTYEQYF. The DNA reads TGTGCCAGCAGGGGACTAGCGGGGACCTACGAGCAGTACTTC.